Listed here are 9 T cell receptor beta chains from one sample, sequenced in a study of blood T cell repertoires in COVID-19 (TCRdb year 2020). The method behind the library was the immunoSEQ multiplex PCR assay. The clones in this table, taken by TCRdb from immuneACCESS, are in-frame only. Not every clone is retained; where verified, under half of the shortfall comes from an unresolved V gene, and the cause of the rest is unknown. The sample data list about 250,000 clones, and about 86% of these were observed just once. Over 7.5% of the sample is in the top ten clones. Sequencing was carried out using peripheral blood. These receptors came from an elderly man with acute or convalescent COVID-19.

The chain combines TRBV18 with TRBJ2-7; a weak D match, TRBD2 (6 bases). V was shortened by 3 bases and J by 7 bases, with 13 bases between the two germline ends. The CDR3 is 13 amino acids. Germline CDR1 KGHSH, CDR2 LQKENI. The CDR3 region has the DNA TGTGCCAGCTCACCCGTTACGGGGGAAGAGCAGTACTTC. It specifies CASSPVTGEEQYF.

The rearrangement links TRBV5-1 to TRBJ2-7; no firm D call. Germline-derived CDR1 and CDR2 are SGHRS and YFSETQ. The CDR3 has 13 amino acids. V was clipped by 6 bases and J by 3 bases, with 13 bases between them. The DNA for the CDR3 is TGCGCCAGCACCCGAGCCGAAGACTACGAGCAGTACTTC. This gives the protein CASTRAEDYEQYF.

The V and J genes are TRBV18 and TRBJ1-3; perhaps TRBD1 as D (6 bases). Germline CDR1 KGHSH, CDR2 LQKENI. Trimming cost V 6 bases and J 2 bases, with 14 bases left between them. This CDR3 contains 15 residues. This CDR3 is CASSDYREAGNTIYF. The DNA for the CDR3 is TGTGCCAGCTCCGATTACAGGGAAGCTGGAAACACCATATATTTT.

The CDR3 reads CATSGQQGASDTQYF. CDR3 bases: TGTGCCACCAGCGGCCAACAGGGGGCGTCAGATACGCAGTATTTT. The chain has TRBV15 and TRBJ2-3; 9 nucleotides line up with TRBD1. This CDR3 contains 15 residues. CDR1 is LNHNV, CDR2 YYDKDF, per germline (reference sequence). Trimming cost V 5 bases and J 4 bases; bases outside gene matches: 7.

This sequence joins TRBV10-3 and TRBJ2-7; D may be TRBD1 (6 bases). In germline, CDR1 is ENHRY, CDR2 SYGVKD. The V end was cut by 5 bases, the J end by 5 bases, with 10 bases between. The CDR3 has 12 residues. The CDR3 protein is CAISTGTNEQYF. Here the CDR3 DNA reads TGTGCCATCAGTACCGGGACAAACGAGCAGTACTTC.

The chain is built from TRBV5-1 and TRBJ2-1, with 7 nucleotides matching TRBD2. J gave up 5 bases and V 0 bases, and 5 bases lay outside the gene matches. CDR3 size: 15 residues. Germline V gene sequence: CDR1 SGHRS, CDR2 YFSETQ. The CDR3 sequence: CASSLEPSGNNEQFF. Here the CDR3 DNA reads TGCGCCAGCAGCTTGGAACCTAGCGGTAACAATGAGCAGTTCTTC.

The table lists this clone with a count of one. This rearrangement joins TRBV2 to TRBJ2-3; the match to TRBD1 covers 8 bases. The CDR3 is 12 amino acids. CDR1 SNHLY and CDR2 FYNNEI come from the germline V gene. Germline trimming cut 11 bases from V and 8 bases from J; bases unmatched to any gene: 9. The CDR3 DNA reads as TGTGCCGGCGACAGGGGTTCGGGTACGCAGTATTTT. Its protein product is CAGDRGSGTQYF.

The chain carries TRBV28 and TRBJ2-7, with 8 bases identical to TRBD1. The CDR3 loop spans 14 amino acids. V shed 6 bases and J 0 bases; nucleotides not matched to a gene: 4. CDR1 is MDHEN and CDR2 is SYDVKM in the germline V gene. The chain's CDR3 is CASRRTGSSYEQYF. The CDR3 DNA reads as TGTGCCAGCAGGAGGACAGGGAGCTCCTACGAGCAGTACTTC.

The rearrangement uses TRBV28 and TRBJ2-7; D unclear. Germline CDR1 and CDR2: MDHEN and SYDVKM. The V gene lost 5 bases and the J gene lost 4 bases, with 9 bases spanning the gap. The CDR3 runs 12 residues. CDR3: CASSLTPYEQYF. DNA of the CDR3: TGTGCCAGCAGTCTGACTCCGTACGAGCAGTACTTC.